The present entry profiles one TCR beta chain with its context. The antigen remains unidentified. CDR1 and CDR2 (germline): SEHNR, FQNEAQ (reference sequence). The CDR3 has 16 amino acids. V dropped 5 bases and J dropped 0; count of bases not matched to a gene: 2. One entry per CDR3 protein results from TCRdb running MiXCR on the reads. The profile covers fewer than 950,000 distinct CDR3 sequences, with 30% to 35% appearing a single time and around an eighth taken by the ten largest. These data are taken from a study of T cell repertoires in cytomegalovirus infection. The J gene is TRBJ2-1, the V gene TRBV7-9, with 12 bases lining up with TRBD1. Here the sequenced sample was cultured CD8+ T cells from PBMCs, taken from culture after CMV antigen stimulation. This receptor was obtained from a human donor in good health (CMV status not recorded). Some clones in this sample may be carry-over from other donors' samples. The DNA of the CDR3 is TGTGCCAGCAGCACGGGACAGGGGGCCTCCTACAATGAGCAGTTCTTC. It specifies CASSTGQGASYNEQFF.